This T cell receptor beta chain was sequenced in a study of blood T cell repertoires in COVID-19. Looking at the study overall: The origin of the acute and convalescent COVID-19 samples was the United States, Italy and Spain. T cells, B-cell-depleted T cells, or PBMCs supplied cDNA or gDNA.

In the original workflow: Estimation of nucleated cell counts was performed using reference gene primer amplification. Here immunoSEQ multiplex PCR was the method, and the copy in TCRdb shows in-frame clones only, minus some. From that table come the V and J calls and clone size; the DNA was used to work out D and trimming. Here the sample spans approximately 320,000 clones, under 90% being singletons. In this sample, this clone turned up a few times. Followed over time, Seattle patients had been enrolled while infection was active. Germline V gives CDR1 SGHDT, CDR2 YYEEEE. The CDR3 covers 14 residues. Trimming removed 1 base from V and 6 bases from J, with 13 bases in between.

The clonotype comes from a woman in her twenties or thirties with COVID-19, enrolled during active disease. This sequence joins TRBV5-6 and TRBJ1-1, with D unclear. Sequencing was carried out using peripheral blood. The CDR3 DNA reads as TGTGCCAGCAGCTTGATCTTTGGGGAGTCTGAAGCTTTCTTT. Encoded protein: CASSLIFGESEAFF. The full variable domain, completed using reference TRBV5-6 and TRBJ1-1, is DAGVTQSPTHLIKTRGQQVTLRCSPKSGHDTVSWYQQALGQGPQFIFQYYEEEERQRGNFPDRFSGHQFPNYSSELNVNALLLGDSALYLCASSLIFGESEAFFGQGTRLTVV.